The 23 T cell receptor beta chains in this list originate from one sample, sequenced in a study of Tregs in tolerant kidney transplant recipients. The method was immunoSEQ multiplex PCR; TCRdb's version includes in-frame clones alone and lacks a portion of them. The data contain approximately 60,000 clones, around four fifths of them seen just once; the ten biggest clones take up 5.2%. The sample was CD4+ T cells from blood. The receptors derive from a human donor in good health.

The gene calls are TRBV5-1 and TRBJ2-7; the D is unclear. The germline gives CDR1 SGHRS, CDR2 YFSETQ. This CDR3 has 13 residues. V lost 1 base and J lost 4, with 9 bases in between. The CDR3 is CASSLSSQYEQYF. CDR3 DNA: TGCGCCAGCAGCTTGTCCTCTCAATACGAGCAGTACTTC.

The chain is built from TRBV5-5 and TRBJ1-4, with D maybe TRBD1 (5 bases). Germline values: CDR1 SGHKS, CDR2 YYEKEE (reference sequence). The CDR3 covers 19 residues. V shed 1 base and J shed 7 bases, with 26 bases lying between them. The CDR3 protein is CASSLRRWGSGNFSEKLFF. CDR3 DNA sequence: TGTGCCAGCAGCTTGAGGAGGTGGGGGTCTGGGAATTTTAGTGAAAAACTGTTTTTT.

The chain carries TRBV19 and TRBJ2-7; 7 bases are shared with TRBD2. V was clipped by 1 base and J by 0 bases; unmatched bases: 6. The germline CDR1 and CDR2 sequences are LNHDA and SQIVND (reference sequence). The CDR3 is 16 amino acids. The CDR3 sequence is CASSIGGGSVSYEQYF. The CDR3 DNA follows: TGTGCCAGTAGTATAGGCGGCGGGAGTGTCTCCTACGAGCAGTACTTC.

The chain recombines TRBV25-1 with TRBJ2-7, with 7 bases that match TRBD2. Germline V lookup: CDR1 MGHDK, CDR2 SYGVNS. Trimming removed 7 bases from V and 7 bases from J; junction bases left unmatched: 16. CDR3 size: 15 residues. CDR3 sequence reads: CASTPQRGLPREQYF. In nucleotides, the CDR3 is TGTGCCAGCACCCCCCAGCGGGGCCTTCCTCGGGAGCAGTACTTC.

This chain connects TRBV15 to TRBJ2-2; TRBD2 aligns across 8 bases. Trimming cost V 1 base and J 11 bases; bases outside gene matches: 6. The CDR3 loop spans 14 amino acids. Germline CDR1 is LNHNV and CDR2 is YYDKDF (reference sequence). The CDR3 nucleotides are TGTGCCACCAGCAGAGCGGGGGGGATTAGTGAGCTGTTTTTT. This gives the protein CATSRAGGISELFF.

V gene TRBV7-2 combines with J gene TRBJ2-3; weak D call: TRBD2 (5 bases). V lost 4 bases and J 3 bases, leaving 20 bases between the germline ends. The germline V gene has CDR1 SGHTA and CDR2 FQGNSA. The CDR3 is 17 residues long. The CDR3 region has the DNA TGTGCCAGCAGCTCCGAAGGACTGGAGACAAGTACAGATACGCAGTATTTT. Protein: CASSSEGLETSTDTQYF.

This clone was seen a few times. V gene TRBV7-2 combines with J gene TRBJ2-1; 10 bases map to TRBD1. Trimming removed 5 bases from V and 8 bases from J; junction bases left unmatched: 12. This CDR3 contains 16 residues. Germline-derived CDR1 and CDR2 are SGHTA and FQGNSA. The CDR3: CASSITGTGDADEQFF. The DNA for the CDR3 is TGTGCCAGCAGCATCACCGGGACAGGGGATGCGGATGAGCAGTTCTTC. Together with reference TRBV7-2 and TRBJ2-1, the CDR3 gives the full variable domain: GAGVSQSPSNKVTEKGKDVELRCDPISGHTALYWYRQSLGQGLEFLIYFQGNSAPDKSGLPSDRFSAERTGGSVSTLTIQRTQQEDSAVYLCASSITGTGDADEQFFGPGTRLTVL.

The gene calls are TRBV29-1 and TRBJ2-2, with 8 nucleotides matching TRBD2. The CDR3 consists of 17 residues. In germline, CDR1 is SQVTM, CDR2 ANQGSEA. The V and J ends lost 4 bases and 0 bases, in that order; junction bases with no gene match: 10. CDR3 protein: CSVAGGVSGANTGELFF. CDR3 bases: TGCAGCGTTGCCGGGGGGGTTTCGGGAGCGAACACCGGGGAGCTGTTTTTT.

The rearrangement links TRBV9 to TRBJ1-2; D possibly corresponds to TRBD1 (6 bases). V was pared by 5 bases and J by 0 bases, with 17 bases between. The CDR3 length is 16 residues. In germline, CDR1 is SGDLS, CDR2 YYNGEE. This CDR3 is CASSRTVVAANYGYTF. For the CDR3, the DNA is TGTGCCAGCAGTAGGACAGTCGTAGCGGCTAACTATGGCTACACCTTC.

The chain couples TRBV6-6 to TRBJ2-2; TRBD1 is a possible D gene (5 bases). The CDR3 runs to 15 residues. V was cut by 7 bases and J by 2 bases, with 14 bases left in between. In germline, CDR1 is MNHNY, CDR2 SVGAGI (reference sequence). The CDR3 is CASIRANLNTGELFF. The CDR3, as DNA: TGTGCCAGCATCAGGGCGAACCTCAACACCGGGGAGCTGTTTTTT.

As for this clone: This may arise from a read error, as a much more abundant clone is one base away. CDR3 protein: CASSLVPTRGGGEAEQYF. CDR3 nucleotide sequence: TGTGCCAGCAGCTTAGTTCCGACCAGGGGGGGCGGGGAGGCCGAGCAGTACTTC. The V gene is TRBV7-8, the J gene TRBJ2-7; the D call may be TRBD1 or TRBD2 (7 bases each). The CDR3 runs 18 residues. Germline V gives CDR1 SGHVS, CDR2 FQNEAQ. Trimming stripped 1 base from V and 6 bases from J, with 25 bases between.

The V gene is TRBV5-4, the J gene TRBJ1-2; 7 nucleotides agree with TRBD1. V trimming: 5 bases; J trimming: 5 bases; junction bases outside the gene matches: 6. CDR3 length: 13 amino acids. Germline V gene data show CDR1 as SGHNT and CDR2 as YYREEE (reference sequence). DNA for the CDR3: TGTGCCAGCAGGACGGGACAGTCTTATGGCTACACCTTC. It specifies CASRTGQSYGYTF.

The rearrangement links TRBV7-9 to TRBJ2-3; D not certain. Looked up from germline, CDR1 is SEHNR and CDR2 is FQNEAQ (reference sequence). The CDR3 consists of 13 residues. V was clipped by 0 bases and J by 8 bases, with 9 bases between them. CDR3 in DNA: TGTGCCAGCAGCTTAGCGTCGGGCGTTACGCAGTATTTT. It is translated as CASSLASGVTQYF.

This clone has a single count. J is TRBJ2-1 and V is TRBV2; 9 nucleotides align to TRBD2. Germline-derived CDR1 and CDR2 are SNHLY and FYNNEI. The CDR3 covers 15 residues. With 5 bases clipped from V and 10 bases from J, the junction kept 12 bases outside the gene matches. CDR3 in amino acids: CASSLAGARGSEQFF. The CDR3 bases are TGTGCCAGCAGTTTAGCGGGGGCCCGGGGGTCGGAGCAGTTCTTC.

The rearrangement links TRBV7-2 to TRBJ1-1; D perhaps matches TRBD1 (5 bases). Germline V lookup: CDR1 SGHTA, CDR2 FQGNSA. Trimming left V 3 bases short and J 0 bases short, with 11 bases between. The CDR3 spans 15 residues. In DNA form, the CDR3 reads TGTGCCAGCAGCTTGCGGGGCCGGATGAACACTGAAGCTTTCTTT. Protein sequence: CASSLRGRMNTEAFF.

The chain couples TRBV11-2 to TRBJ1-3; D remains unclear. CDR3 size: 16 residues. Trimming removed 6 bases from V and 9 bases from J, with 24 bases in between. The V gene's germline CDR1 is SGHAT and CDR2 FQNNGV. CDR3 amino acids: CASRGLSRPRARTIYF. The DNA of the CDR3 is TGTGCCAGCAGGGGATTGAGCCGTCCAAGGGCCCGCACCATATATTTT.

The V gene is TRBV19, the J gene TRBJ2-7, with a weak D call TRBD2 (5 bases). Germline CDR1 is LNHDA and CDR2 is SQIVND (reference sequence). The CDR3 is 14 amino acids. The V end was cut by 7 bases, the J end by 0 bases, with 13 bases between. DNA for the CDR3: TGTGCCAGTACCCCGACGGGGAACTCCTACGAGCAGTACTTC. Translated: CASTPTGNSYEQYF. The whole variable domain, filled in from reference TRBV19 and TRBJ2-7, reads DGGITQSPKYLFRKEGQNVTLSCEQNLNHDAMYWYRQDPGQGLRLIYYSQIVNDFQKGDIAEGYSVSREKKESFPLTVTSAQKNPTAFYLCASTPTGNSYEQYFGPGTRLTVT.

The gene calls are TRBV7-9 and TRBJ2-5, with 10 bases matching TRBD1. V trimming: 5 bases; J trimming: 4 bases; junction bases outside the gene matches: 7. The CDR3 runs 15 residues. The germline V gene has CDR1 SEHNR and CDR2 FQNEAQ (reference sequence). CDR3 residues: CASSPPGQGLETQYF. The DNA for the CDR3 is TGTGCCAGCAGCCCCCCGGGACAGGGGTTAGAGACCCAGTACTTC. Drawing the rest from reference TRBV7-9 and TRBJ2-5, the complete variable domain is DTGVSQNPRHKITKRGQNVTFRCDPISEHNRLYWYRQTLGQGPEFLTYFQNEAQLEKSRLLSDRFSAERPKGSFSTLEIQRTEQGDSAMYLCASSPPGQGLETQYFGPGTRLLVL.

This chain joins TRBV5-1 and TRBJ2-1, with 11 bases that match TRBD2. Germline V CDR1 and CDR2: SGHRS, YFSETQ. This CDR3 is built from 18 residues. J lost 7 bases, V lost 3 bases, and 15 bases had no gene match. For the CDR3, the DNA is TGCGCCAGCAGCTCCCACCTCATAGCGGGAGGGATTGGGAATGAGCAGTTCTTC. This codes for CASSSHLIAGGIGNEQFF.

CDR3 sequence: CASSLDLGLAEYEQYF. CDR3 sequence (DNA): TGTGCCAGCAGCTTAGATCTAGGACTAGCGGAATACGAGCAGTACTTC. The chain employs TRBV11-2 and TRBJ2-7; 10 positions match TRBD2. This CDR3 is built from 16 residues. In germline, CDR1 is SGHAT, CDR2 FQNNGV. V lost 0 bases and J lost 4; bases outside the gene matches: 6.

V and J are TRBV6-1 and TRBJ1-6, with D perhaps TRBD1 (5 bases). The CDR3 loop spans 14 amino acids. The germline V and J ends were trimmed by 5 bases and 7 bases, with 12 bases remaining between them. Germline CDR1 MNHNS, CDR2 SASEGT. The CDR3 DNA reads TGTGCCAGCAGTAGGGACGGCAAAAATTCACCCCTCCACTTT. Amino acids: CASSRDGKNSPLHF.

The chain is built from TRBV6-1 and TRBJ1-1; D call uncertain. Germline-derived CDR1 and CDR2 are MNHNS and SASEGT. This CDR3 has 14 residues. V lost 2 bases and J 0 bases, leaving 7 bases between the germline ends. As DNA, the CDR3 is TGTGCCAGCAGTGAAAAACGGATGAACACTGAAGCTTTCTTT. Translating gives CASSEKRMNTEAFF.

The chain combines TRBV29-1 with TRBJ2-1; 11 nucleotides line up with TRBD1. This CDR3 has 13 residues. Germline loops: CDR1 SQVTM, CDR2 ANQGSEA. The junction had 2 bases not matched to a gene; V was cut back by 3 bases and J by 7 bases. The CDR3 protein is CSVDRDRGNEQFF. CDR3 nucleotide sequence: TGCAGCGTTGACCGGGACAGGGGGAATGAGCAGTTCTTC.